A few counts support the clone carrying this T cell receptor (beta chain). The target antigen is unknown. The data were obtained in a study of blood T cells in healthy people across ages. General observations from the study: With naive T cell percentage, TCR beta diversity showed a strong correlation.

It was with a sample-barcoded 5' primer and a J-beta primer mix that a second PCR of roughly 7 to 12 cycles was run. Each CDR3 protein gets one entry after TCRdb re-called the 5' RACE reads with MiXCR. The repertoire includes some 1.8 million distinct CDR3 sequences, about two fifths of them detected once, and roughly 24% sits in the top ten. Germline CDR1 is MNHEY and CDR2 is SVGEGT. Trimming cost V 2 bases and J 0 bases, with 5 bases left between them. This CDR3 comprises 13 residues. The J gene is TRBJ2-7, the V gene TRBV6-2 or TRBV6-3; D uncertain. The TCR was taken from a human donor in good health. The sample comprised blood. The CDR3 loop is CASSYAVSYEQYF. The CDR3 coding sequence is TGTGCCAGCAGTTACGCAGTCTCCTACGAGCAGTACTTC.